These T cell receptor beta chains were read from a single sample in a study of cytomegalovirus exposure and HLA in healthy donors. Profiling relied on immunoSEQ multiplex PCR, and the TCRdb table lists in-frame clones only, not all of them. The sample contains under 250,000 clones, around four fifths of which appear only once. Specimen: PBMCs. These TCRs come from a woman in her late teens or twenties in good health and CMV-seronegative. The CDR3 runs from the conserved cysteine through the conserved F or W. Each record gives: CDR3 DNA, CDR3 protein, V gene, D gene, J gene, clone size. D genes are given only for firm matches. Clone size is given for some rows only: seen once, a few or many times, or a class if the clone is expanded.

TGTGCCAGCAGCTTGGGGGGACTAGCGGGAGTAGAGACCCAGTACTTC,CASSLGGLAGVETQYF,TRBV7-2,TRBD2,TRBJ2-5,NA
TGTGCCAGCACCGCCTCGGGGGTACGTTACACCTTC,CASTASGVRYTF,TRBV7-2,NA,TRBJ1-2,few
TGCGCCAGCAGCCAAGAGGAGATACGTTATGAGCAGTTCTTC,CASSQEEIRYEQFF,TRBV4-1,NA,TRBJ2-1,NA
TGCGCCAGCAGCTCGACAGGGGGAGTCGACGAGCAGTACTTC,CASSSTGGVDEQYF,TRBV5-1,TRBD1,TRBJ2-7,NA
TGTGCCAGCAGCTCTCTAGGGACTAGCGGCTACAATGAGCAGTTCTTC,CASSSLGTSGYNEQFF,TRBV7-9,TRBD2,TRBJ2-1,NA
TGTGCCAGCAGGACTAGCGGCTCCTACAATGAGCAGTTCTTC,CASRTSGSYNEQFF,TRBV27,TRBD2,TRBJ2-1,NA
TGTGCCAGCAGCTCGGGGCTCTACAATGAGCAGTTCTTC,CASSSGLYNEQFF,TRBV7-9,NA,TRBJ2-1,NA
TGCAGCGTTGAACCAGGGTCTTCCTCCTACGAGCAGTACTTC,CSVEPGSSSYEQYF,TRBV29-1,NA,TRBJ2-7,NA
TGTGCCAGCAGGAGGACAGGGGACACTGAAGCTTTCTTT,CASRRTGDTEAFF,TRBV6-4,TRBD1,TRBJ1-1,few
TGTGCCAGCAGTTACCGGCAGTCTTCCTACAATGAGCAGTTCTTC,CASSYRQSSYNEQFF,TRBV6-5,NA,TRBJ2-1,NA
TGTGCCAGCAGCTTGGCAGCAACTAATGAAAAACTGTTTTTT,CASSLAATNEKLFF,TRBV5-4,NA,TRBJ1-4,NA
TGTGCCAGCTCACCACCGACAAGGTCGGGGGGTAACTATGGCTACACCTTC,CASSPPTRSGGNYGYTF,TRBV18,NA,TRBJ1-2,NA
TGTGCCAGCAGTTTAACCATCTCCACAGATACGCAGTATTTT,CASSLTISTDTQYF,TRBV27,NA,TRBJ2-3,NA
TGTGCCAGCAGCCCCCCCTCGAAGGACGAGCAGTACTTC,CASSPPSKDEQYF,TRBV7-8,NA,TRBJ2-7,few
TGTGCCAGCAGTTTAACCAGCCTTAACACTGAAGCTTTCTTT,CASSLTSLNTEAFF,TRBV27,NA,TRBJ1-1,NA
TGTGCCAGCAATGGCAGGGGCCTCAATCAGCCCCAGCATTTT,CASNGRGLNQPQHF,TRBV28,NA,TRBJ1-5,once
TGTGCCAGCAGCTTAGAAGTACCCTCCGAGCAGTACTTC,CASSLEVPSEQYF,TRBV7-2,NA,TRBJ2-7,NA
TGTGCCAGCAGCTACGAGACCACGAGCCCCGTCTCCTACGAGCAGTACTTC,CASSYETTSPVSYEQYF,TRBV28,NA,TRBJ2-7,NA
TGTGCCACCCTTCCAGGGACAGCGAACACCGGGGAGCTGTTTTTT,CATLPGTANTGELFF,TRBV15,TRBD1,TRBJ2-2,once
TGTGCCAGCAGGGAAGAGAGGGGCTACACCTTC,CASREERGYTF,TRBV28,NA,TRBJ1-2,NA
TGTGCCAGCAGTTACCGAAGGGGATCGGACTATGGCTACACCTTC,CASSYRRGSDYGYTF,TRBV6-5,NA,TRBJ1-2,NA
TGTGCCAGCAGCGTAGCGGGGGGACGGAATAATGAAAAACTGTTTTTT,CASSVAGGRNNEKLFF,TRBV9,NA,TRBJ1-4,NA
TGTGCCTGGAGTGTACCTGGGGTTTTGTACTATGGCTACACCTTC,CAWSVPGVLYYGYTF,TRBV30,NA,TRBJ1-2,NA
TGTGCCAGCAGTGAAAGGGAGACAGGGGGCTACGAGCAGTACTTC,CASSERETGGYEQYF,TRBV10-3,TRBD1,TRBJ2-7,NA
TGTGCCAGCAGTCCGACAGGGATGAACACTGAAGCTTTCTTT,CASSPTGMNTEAFF,TRBV27,TRBD1,TRBJ1-1,NA
TGTGCCAGCAGTATCACAGGGGTGGAAGAGACCCAGTACTTC,CASSITGVEETQYF,TRBV27,TRBD1,TRBJ2-5,NA
TGTGCCAGCAGGGTTGATGGTGTCACTGAAGCTTTCTTT,CASRVDGVTEAFF,TRBV2,NA,TRBJ1-1,NA
TGTGCCAGCAGTCAGAAAGATCAGCCCCAGCATTTT,CASSQKDQPQHF,TRBV6-6,NA,TRBJ1-5,few
TGTGCCAGAAGCTTGGCCGGGAGCCGACCAGGCTACGAGCAGTACTTC,CARSLAGSRPGYEQYF,TRBV5-3,NA,TRBJ2-7,NA